The sequence of this T cell receptor beta chain was determined in a study of blood T cell repertoires in COVID-19. Germline V gene lookup returns CDR1 KGHSH and CDR2 LQKENI. The V end lost 1 base, the J end lost 5 bases, and 17 bases lay between the germline ends. This CDR3 comprises 16 residues. Original processing methods: Nucleated cell number was recorded as an estimate derived from reference gene primer amplification. Using immunoSEQ multiplex PCR, the repertoire was profiled, and TCRdb retains in-frame clones only, with some absent. The DNA gave D and trimming, while V, J and clone size come from that table. The sample has over 200,000 clones; approximately 80% are singletons.

Sequenced input: PBMCs or T cells enriched from blood (not recorded which). This receptor was obtained from a woman between 50 and 59 years old with acute COVID-19. The chain uses TRBV18 and TRBJ2-5, with D perhaps matching TRBD2 (5 bases). CDR3 coding DNA: TGTGCCAGCTCACCACGGGCAGGCACTACGGGGGAGACCCAGTACTTC. Residues: CASSPRAGTTGETQYF.